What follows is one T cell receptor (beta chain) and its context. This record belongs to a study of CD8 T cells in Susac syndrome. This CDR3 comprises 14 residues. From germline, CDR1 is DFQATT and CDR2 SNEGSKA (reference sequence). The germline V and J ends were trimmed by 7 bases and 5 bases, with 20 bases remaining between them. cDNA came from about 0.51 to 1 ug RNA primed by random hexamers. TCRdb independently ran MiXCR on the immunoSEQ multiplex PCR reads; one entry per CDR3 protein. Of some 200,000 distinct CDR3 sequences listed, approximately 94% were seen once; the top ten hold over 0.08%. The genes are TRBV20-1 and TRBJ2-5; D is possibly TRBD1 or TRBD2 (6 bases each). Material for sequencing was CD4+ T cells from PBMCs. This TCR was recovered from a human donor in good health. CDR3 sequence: CSVSTGGGRETQYF. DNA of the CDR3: TGCAGTGTTAGCACTGGTGGGGGGCGGGAGACCCAGTACTTC.